The subject of this entry is one T cell receptor beta chain. This entry is derived from a study of blood T cell repertoires in COVID-19. The overall study: Sites in the United States, Italy and Spain provided acute and convalescent COVID-19 samples. Nucleic acid was either cDNA or gDNA, and it came from T cells, B-cell-depleted T cells, or PBMCs.

The germline CDR1 and CDR2 sequences are SGHVS and FQNEAQ. V gave up 5 bases and J gave up 8 bases; unmatched junction bases: 11. The CDR3 is 14 residues long. Authors' processing steps: Amplification from reference gene primers served as the basis for estimated nucleated cell counts. TCRdb keeps only in-frame clones here, not all; method: immunoSEQ multiplex PCR. V and J calls and clone size are copied from that table; D and trimming were computed from the DNA. The data show 24,000 or so clones, roughly 80% seen once. Sequencing used peripheral blood. The rearrangement joins TRBV7-8 to TRBJ1-2, with TRBD1 matching 7 bases. The clonotype originates from a woman over 75 with acute or convalescent COVID-19. The CDR3 protein is CASSRRDRDPGYTF. In DNA, the CDR3 is TGTGCCAGCAGCCGGCGCGACAGGGATCCCGGCTACACCTTC.